Below, 10 T cell receptor beta chains from the same sample are listed, as sequenced in a study of OX40 agonist ivuxolimab in advanced cancers. Some clones are missing from TCRdb's copy, which holds only in-frame ones; the method was immunoSEQ multiplex PCR. The top ten hold 4% to 6% of the sample, which has some 74,000 clones, roughly four fifths seen once. The material sequenced was CD4+ or CD8+ T cells sorted from blood, taken in a trial of the OX40 agonist ivuxolimab. The receptor set was obtained from an adult with an advanced solid tumor such as melanoma, head and neck, liver or kidney cancer.

V usage is TRBV19 and J usage is TRBJ1-2; possible D gene TRBD1, 6 bases. Trimming took 3 bases from V and 6 from J, leaving 23 bases between them. CDR3 length: 17 amino acids. Germline values: CDR1 LNHDA, CDR2 SQIVND (reference sequence). CDR3 nucleotide sequence: TGTGCCAGTAGTATGCCCCAAGGAAGAACAGGGAGGCATGGCTACACCTTC. Residues: CASSMPQGRTGRHGYTF.

The rearrangement joins TRBV5-1 to TRBJ2-6; D not resolved. Trimming pared 0 bases from V and 4 bases from J, leaving 17 bases between. The germline CDR1 and CDR2 sequences are SGHRS and YFSETQ. The CDR3 is made up of 18 amino acids. The CDR3 region is CASSLGAVNPSGANVLTF. CDR3 DNA: TGCGCCAGCAGCTTGGGGGCGGTAAACCCCTCCGGGGCCAACGTCCTGACTTTC.

V usage is TRBV4-2 and J usage is TRBJ2-3; D gene ambiguous. This CDR3 contains 12 residues. Germline CDR1 and CDR2: LGHNA and YNFKEQ. The V and J ends lost 3 bases and 7 bases respectively, with 8 bases between them. CDR3 nucleotide sequence: TGTGCCAGCAGCCAGGAAGGAAATACGCAGTATTTT. Protein sequence: CASSQEGNTQYF.

This clone was observed at least ten times. The genes are TRBV7-2 and TRBJ2-1, with TRBD2 matching 15 bases. The CDR3 length is 18 residues. Trimming took 1 base from V and 4 from J; bases not matched to a gene: 5. CDR1 SGHTA and CDR2 FQGNSA come from the germline V gene. DNA for the CDR3: TGTGCCAGCAGCTTAGAGGGGACTAGCGGGAGGTTTTACAATGAGCAGTTCTTC. It specifies CASSLEGTSGRFYNEQFF.

The genes are TRBV28 and TRBJ1-4; D is possibly TRBD1 (5 bases). Germline V gene data show CDR1 as MDHEN and CDR2 as SYDVKM. The CDR3 sequence is 14 residues long. Trimming left V 9 bases short and J 4 bases short, with 15 bases between. DNA for the CDR3: TGTGCCAGTCGGGACGGGAGATTTAATGAAAAACTGTTTTTT. Translated: CASRDGRFNEKLFF. Full variable domain (missing parts from reference TRBV28 and TRBJ1-4): DVKVTQSSRYLVKRTGEKVFLECVQDMDHENMFWYRQDPGLGLRLIYFSYDVKMKEKGDIPEGYSVSREKKERFSLILESASTNQTSMYLCASRDGRFNEKLFFGSGTQLSVL.

In its sample, this clone ranks as medium-sized. The chain links TRBV28 to TRBJ1-5; 10 bases align to TRBD1. In germline, CDR1 is MDHEN, CDR2 SYDVKM. V shed 5 bases and J 3 bases; nucleotides not matched to a gene: 13. The CDR3 covers 18 residues. In DNA form, the CDR3 reads TGTGCCAGCAGTCGCCTCGACAGGGGGCGGTTGCCCAATCAGCCCCAGCATTTT. This translates into CASSRLDRGRLPNQPQHF.

This rearrangement joins TRBV7-9 to TRBJ1-3, with D possibly TRBD1 on 5 matching bases. V gave up 5 bases and J gave up 0 bases, with 14 bases separating them. Germline V gives CDR1 SEHNR, CDR2 FQNEAQ (reference sequence). The CDR3 is 16 residues long. CDR3 nucleotide sequence: TGTGCCAGCAGCCAGGGACCGGTCGACTCTGGAAACACCATATATTTT. Protein sequence: CASSQGPVDSGNTIYF.

This chain links TRBV28 with TRBJ1-2; D ambiguous. Per the germline V gene, CDR1 is MDHEN and CDR2 is SYDVKM. This CDR3 is 13 amino acids long. V was trimmed by 2 bases and J by 8 bases, leaving 12 bases between them. CDR3 in DNA: TGTGCCAGCAGTTTAGGCCAGAGTAAAGGCTACACCTTC. Translation: CASSLGQSKGYTF.

The CDR3 protein is CASSFTGVMYGYTF. CDR3 DNA sequence: TGTGCCAGCAGCTTCACAGGTGTTATGTATGGCTACACCTTC. The chain has TRBV5-4 and TRBJ1-2; D possibly corresponds to TRBD1 (5 bases). The CDR3 totals 14 residues. The germline V gene has CDR1 SGHNT and CDR2 YYREEE (reference sequence). V gave up 2 bases and J gave up 5 bases, with 13 bases separating them.

The chain uses TRBV5-6 and TRBJ2-3, with D possibly being TRBD1 or TRBD2 (6 bases each). The germline V gene has CDR1 SGHDT and CDR2 YYEEEE. The V and J ends lost 5 bases and 0 bases respectively, with 13 bases between them. The CDR3 loop spans 15 amino acids. The CDR3 is CASRRRGSSTDTQYF. The CDR3 bases are TGTGCCAGCAGGAGGAGGGGGTCTAGCACAGATACGCAGTATTTT. Based on the CDR3 plus reference TRBV5-6 and TRBJ2-3, the full variable domain is DAGVTQSPTHLIKTRGQQVTLRCSPKSGHDTVSWYQQALGQGPQFIFQYYEEEERQRGNFPDRFSGHQFPNYSSELNVNALLLGDSALYLCASRRRGSSTDTQYFGPGTRLTVL.